This T cell receptor (beta chain) stems from a study of T-cell reconstitution after alpha-beta-depleted transplantation in children. Preparing the TCRbeta library involved the use of unique molecular identifiers. TCRdb analysed the PCR reads with MiXCR anew, one entry per CDR3 protein. This table holds under 300,000 distinct CDR3 sequences, approximately 10% found once. There are many counts of this clonotype. The starting material was peripheral blood, obtained 180 days after TCRalphabeta/CD19-depleted stem cell transplant. The sequence was collected from a male patient between 2 and 10 years old who had a stem cell transplant for chronic granulomatous disease, so the T cells may come from the graft donor.

The CDR3 sequence is CASAPPTTDTQYF. Here the CDR3 DNA reads TGCGCCAGCGCCCCCCCCACCACAGATACGCAGTATTTT. The chain carries TRBV5-1 and TRBJ2-3, with D unresolved. This CDR3 is 13 amino acids long. V was cut by 7 bases and J by 2 bases, with 11 bases left in between. From germline, CDR1 is SGHRS and CDR2 YFSETQ.